The text below deals with one T cell receptor (beta chain). Its target is not known. Deletions cut 3 bases from V and 5 bases from J, with 16 bases between. The CDR3 covers 14 residues. Looked up from germline, CDR1 is SQVTM and CDR2 is ANQGSEA. This record comes from a study of CD8+ T cells in alopecia areata. Study-wide points: Scalp clonality decreased significantly with tofacitinib, and so did expanded CD8+ clones among the top 100.

Treatment noted: oral pan-JAK inhibitor, 5-10 mg twice daily. RNA was isolated and reverse transcribed to cDNA, the sequencing template. Data came from immunoSEQ multiplex PCR; TCRdb stores just in-frame clones and leaves some out. The sample consists of around 190,000 clones, around 65% of them appearing once. The sample here was CD4+ T cells sorted from blood, taken at week 4, from a patient treated with tofacitinib. This TCR was sampled from a human donor with alopecia areata. This sequence joins TRBV29-1 and TRBJ1-2; D is undetermined. This CDR3 is CSVEPTEDLYGYTF. The CDR3 DNA reads as TGCAGCGTTGAGCCTACAGAGGACCTATATGGCTACACCTTC.